This T cell receptor (beta chain) was observed in a study of T cell responses to AZD1222 COVID-19 vaccine. Study details: Second doses at about 4 or about 12 weeks were pooled. General study points: Donors in the cohort were predominantly white British and more often female, and clonal diversity was possibly underestimated. Just a handful of AZD1222 recipients tested seropositive at baseline. Along spike, vaccine-associated CD4 TCRs were found throughout, with dominance at 160-218 and 743-854.

The CDR3 is made up of 13 amino acids. Unmatched junction bases numbered 10, after V lost 3 bases and J lost 15 bases. Germline V gene sequence: CDR1 SGHRS, CDR2 YFSETQ. Comments on this clone: Its target is unknown.

The assay was immunoSEQ multiplex PCR, and TCRdb's table has in-frame clones only and misses some. The sample gives 95,000 to 150,000 clones, roughly nine tenths of which show up once; more than 4% is in the top ten. The receptor was derived from an adult in good health. Material: peripheral blood, obtained on day 0 of AZD1222 vaccination. V is TRBV5-1 and J is TRBJ1-4; 8 bases are shared with TRBD1. The CDR3 DNA reads TGCGCCAGCAGCTCAGGAACAGGGGGTCGGGTGTTTTTT. Amino acid sequence: CASSSGTGGRVFF.